Listed here are 31 T cell receptor beta chains from one sample, sequenced in a study of cytomegalovirus exposure and HLA in healthy donors. In the PCR, 60 Vbeta and 13 Jbeta primers were used. The table came from immunoSEQ multiplex PCR; TCRdb's copy has only in-frame clones and leaves some out. The profile shows about 94,000 clones, under 85% of them singletons. Sequenced material: PBMCs. The receptors were sampled from a male donor in good health and CMV-seronegative.

The chain employs TRBV5-1 and TRBJ1-1; 8 nucleotides agree with TRBD1. CDR1 is SGHRS and CDR2 is YFSETQ in the germline V gene. Trimming removed 3 bases from V and 1 base from J; junction bases left unmatched: 8. The CDR3 length is 16 residues. The CDR3 is CASSSDPGTGNTEAFF. The CDR3 DNA follows: TGCGCCAGCAGCTCAGACCCCGGGACAGGGAACACTGAAGCTTTCTTT. Filled out from reference TRBV5-1 and TRBJ1-1, the complete variable domain reads KAGVTQTPRYLIKTRGQQVTLSCSPISGHRSVSWYQQTPGQGLQFLFEYFSETQRNKGNFPGRFSGRQFSNSRSEMNVSTLELGDSALYLCASSSDPGTGNTEAFFGQGTRLTVV.

The chain has TRBV16 and TRBJ2-5; 10 bases fit TRBD1. Per germline, CDR1 KGHSY and CDR2 FQNENV. The CDR3 consists of 17 residues. Losses at the gene ends were 4 bases for V and 5 bases for J; bases not matched to a gene: 13. The CDR3 reads CASSPKRGQGPEETQYF. DNA of the CDR3: TGTGCCAGCAGCCCTAAAAGGGGACAGGGGCCGGAGGAGACCCAGTACTTC.

Concerning this clone: At one boundary the junction diverges from the germline segment, which might be a read error. This rearrangement joins TRBV9 to TRBJ2-6; tentatively, D is TRBD1 (5 bases). Germline V lookup: CDR1 SGDLS, CDR2 YYNGEE. This CDR3 has 15 amino acids. For the CDR3, the DNA is TGTGCCAGCAGCGAAAGGGGCTCTGGGGCCAACGGCCTGACTTTC. It yields the protein CASSERGSGANGLTF.

V and J are TRBV5-5 and TRBJ2-7, with 8 bases that match TRBD1. The germline V gene has CDR1 SGHKS and CDR2 YYEKEE (reference sequence). The CDR3 is 15 amino acids. V dropped 4 bases and J dropped 1; count of bases not matched to a gene: 7. Here the CDR3 DNA reads TGTGCCAGCAGCCGGAGGACAGGGACTTCCTACGAGCAGTACTTC. Protein sequence: CASSRRTGTSYEQYF.

The V call is TRBV18, the J call TRBJ2-7, with D unresolved. Trimming cost V 3 bases and J 3 bases, with 9 bases left between them. This CDR3 contains 13 residues. Germline V gene data show CDR1 as KGHSH and CDR2 as LQKENI. The CDR3 region is CASSPGQDYEQYF. CDR3 sequence (DNA): TGTGCCAGCTCACCGGGCCAGGACTACGAGCAGTACTTC.

The chain employs TRBV5-1 and TRBJ1-3; D is unclear. V lost 0 bases and J lost 0, with 7 bases in between. The CDR3 length is 15 residues. The germline V gene encodes CDR1 SGHRS and CDR2 YFSETQ. The CDR3 nucleotides read TGCGCCAGCAGCTTGGGCAGGTTCTCTGGAAACACCATATATTTT. Its protein product is CASSLGRFSGNTIYF.

This clone was recorded a few times. J is TRBJ1-2 and V is TRBV5-6; TRBD1 might be the D (5 bases). Germline V CDR1 and CDR2: SGHDT, YYEEEE. Trimming removed 2 bases at V and 4 bases at J, with 12 bases between. This CDR3 contains 14 residues. The CDR3 spells CASSFMQGGYGYTF. The CDR3 region has the DNA TGTGCCAGCAGCTTTATGCAGGGAGGCTATGGCTACACCTTC.

The chain joins TRBV5-4 to TRBJ2-3; 7 bases agree with TRBD1. This CDR3 contains 14 residues. V lost 4 bases to trimming and J lost 2 bases; unmatched junction nucleotides: 4. Germline V gene sequence: CDR1 SGHNT, CDR2 YYREEE (reference sequence). The CDR3 nucleotides read TGTGCCAGCAGCCCGGACAGGAACACAGATACGCAGTATTTT. Translated: CASSPDRNTDTQYF.

The V gene is TRBV15, the J gene TRBJ2-1; 13 bases are a match to TRBD2. The CDR3 sequence is 21 residues long. From germline, CDR1 is LNHNV and CDR2 YYDKDF (reference sequence). V lost 3 bases and J lost 6; bases outside the gene matches: 20. Written as DNA, the CDR3 is TGTGCCACCAGCAGCAGAGAGAGGACTAGCGGGAGAGGGGGAGTTTTCAATGAGCAGTTCTTC. This gives the protein CATSSRERTSGRGGVFNEQFF.

The J gene is TRBJ1-2, the V gene TRBV7-2, with 7 positions matching TRBD1. The CDR3 is made up of 19 amino acids. CDR1 and CDR2 (germline): SGHTA, FQGNSA. The V and J ends lost 0 bases and 6 bases, in that order; junction bases with no gene match: 19. This chain's CDR3 is CASSLAHGQDYSGSDGYTF. As DNA, the CDR3 is TGTGCCAGCAGCTTAGCGCACGGACAGGATTATAGTGGTAGCGATGGCTACACCTTC.

This chain uses TRBV28 with TRBJ1-5; a weak D match, TRBD1 (6 bases). The CDR3 totals 13 residues. V lost 2 bases, J lost 10 bases, and 12 bases lay in between. Germline loops: CDR1 MDHEN, CDR2 SYDVKM. As DNA, the CDR3 is TGTGCCAGCAGTTTAGGAAAGGGGGTCCCCCAGCATTTT. Translating it yields CASSLGKGVPQHF.

The chain recombines TRBV4-1 with TRBJ1-5; D is undetermined. Trimming took off 0 bases at V and 1 base at J, with 10 bases between the two ends. CDR3 length equals 16 residues. Germline loops: CDR1 MGHRA, CDR2 YSYEKL. CDR3 amino acids: CASSQEAGNSNQPQHF. DNA for the CDR3: TGCGCCAGCAGCCAAGAGGCCGGGAACAGCAATCAGCCCCAGCATTTT.

This chain links TRBV5-6 with TRBJ1-5; TRBD1 matches 8 bases. The junction had 2 bases not matched to a gene; V was cut back by 4 bases and J by 5 bases. Looked up from germline, CDR1 is SGHDT and CDR2 is YYEEEE. CDR3 length equals 13 residues. CDR3 nucleotide sequence: TGTGCCAGCAGCCTGACAGGGGATCAGCCCCAGCATTTT. Translated: CASSLTGDQPQHF.

This clone was seen a single time. The chain employs TRBV5-1 and TRBJ2-7, with 7 bases that match TRBD1. The CDR3 sequence is 14 residues long. J lost 3 bases, V lost 1 base, and 4 bases had no gene match. Germline V CDR1 and CDR2: SGHRS, YFSETQ. The CDR3 region is CASSLTRDSYEQYF. The CDR3 region has the DNA TGCGCCAGCAGCTTGACCCGGGACAGCTACGAGCAGTACTTC.

The J gene is TRBJ2-1, the V gene TRBV5-5, with D hard to call. CDR1 is SGHKS, CDR2 YYEKEE, per germline (reference sequence). CDR3 size: 11 residues. Trimming left V 3 bases short and J 6 bases short, with 4 bases between. This CDR3 is CASSSLNEQFF. CDR3 nucleotides: TGTGCCAGCAGCTCACTCAATGAGCAGTTCTTC. The full variable domain, rest sourced from reference TRBV5-5 and TRBJ2-1, is DAGVTQSPTHLIKTRGQQVTLRCSPISGHKSVSWYQQVLGQGPQFIFQYYEKEERGRGNFPDRFSARQFPNYSSELNVNALLLGDSALYLCASSSLNEQFFGPGTRLTVL.

Only a few counts were recorded for this clone. The genes are TRBV5-1 and TRBJ2-3; 7 nucleotides agree with TRBD2. V was pared by 4 bases and J by 2 bases, with 10 bases of the junction left unmatched. CDR1 SGHRS and CDR2 YFSETQ come from the germline V gene. The CDR3 sequence is 16 residues long. The CDR3 DNA sequence: TGCGCCAGCAGCCAACGAGCGGGGCCCATCACAGATACGCAGTATTTT. This encodes CASSQRAGPITDTQYF.

This clone was seen just once. The CDR3 DNA reads TGCGCCAGCAGCGACAGGGAGACTAACACCGGGGAGCTGTTTTTT. Translation: CASSDRETNTGELFF. The genes are TRBV10-1 and TRBJ2-2; the match to TRBD1 covers 7 bases. This CDR3 has 15 residues. Unmatched junction bases numbered 6, after V lost 6 bases and J lost 2 bases. Germline V gives CDR1 WNHNN, CDR2 SYGVQD (reference sequence).

For this clone: Relative to the germline gene, one junction end is altered; a read error may explain this. The chain recombines TRBV6-5 with TRBJ2-6; the D gene is possibly TRBD1 (5 bases). Per the germline V gene, CDR1 is MNHEY and CDR2 is SVGAGI. The CDR3 consists of 15 residues. The CDR3 spells CASSRGVFGANGLTF. In DNA form, the CDR3 reads TGTGCCAGCAGCCGTGGGGTCTTTGGGGCCAACGGCCTGACTTTC.

V and J are TRBV25-1 and TRBJ1-3; D unresolved. Germline V gives CDR1 MGHDK, CDR2 SYGVNS. The CDR3 consists of 14 residues. Trimming stripped 6 bases from V and 0 bases from J, with 9 bases between. The CDR3 sequence: CASSVAGSGNTIYF. CDR3 sequence (DNA): TGTGCCAGCAGCGTAGCGGGCTCTGGAAACACCATATATTTT.

The chain combines TRBV7-2 with TRBJ1-4, with 8 nucleotides matching TRBD1. Germline lookup yields CDR1 SGHTA and CDR2 FQGNSA. The CDR3 is 14 amino acids. Trimming cost V 5 bases and J 8 bases; bases outside gene matches: 7. CDR3 loop: CASSLRTGPEKLFF. In nucleotides, the CDR3 is TGTGCCAGCAGCCTGCGGACAGGGCCGGAAAAACTGTTTTTT.

V usage is TRBV6-5 and J usage is TRBJ1-2; unclear D gene. V was trimmed by 2 bases and J by 5 bases, leaving 9 bases between them. CDR3 length equals 13 residues. Germline V CDR1 and CDR2: MNHEY, SVGAGI. The DNA for the CDR3 is TGTGCCAGCAGTTACGGAGGTCTGTATGGCTACACCTTC. Translation: CASSYGGLYGYTF.

This clone appeared a few times. This chain links TRBV11-1 with TRBJ2-2, with 9 positions matching TRBD1. V lost 5 bases to trimming and J lost 6 bases; unmatched junction nucleotides: 7. Germline CDR1 and CDR2: SGHAT and FQDESV (reference sequence). This CDR3 is 15 amino acids long. The CDR3: CASSPDRGGAGELFF. Written as DNA, the CDR3 is TGTGCCAGCAGCCCAGACAGGGGGGGAGCCGGGGAGCTGTTTTTT.

The chain couples TRBV19 to TRBJ1-1, with unresolved D. Germline V gives CDR1 LNHDA, CDR2 SQIVND (reference sequence). The CDR3 loop spans 11 amino acids. Trimming took 7 bases from V and 2 from J, leaving 5 bases between them. The CDR3 protein is CASIFNTEAFF. The CDR3 DNA sequence: TGTGCCAGTATCTTCAACACTGAAGCTTTCTTT.

This sequence joins TRBV7-2 and TRBJ2-1, with 7 bases that match TRBD1. With 2 bases clipped from V and 5 bases from J, the junction kept 6 bases outside the gene matches. The CDR3 runs 15 residues. Germline V gene data show CDR1 as SGHTA and CDR2 as FQGNSA. The CDR3 is CASSLSGTANNEQFF. In DNA, the CDR3 is TGTGCCAGCAGCTTATCCGGGACAGCTAACAATGAGCAGTTCTTC. The entire variable domain, with the rest obtained from reference TRBV7-2 and TRBJ2-1, is as follows: GAGVSQSPSNKVTEKGKDVELRCDPISGHTALYWYRQSLGQGLEFLIYFQGNSAPDKSGLPSDRFSAERTGGSVSTLTIQRTQQEDSAVYLCASSLSGTANNEQFFGPGTRLTVL.

The chain is built from TRBV4-1 and TRBJ1-2, with D possibly matching TRBD1 (6 bases). V gave up 4 bases and J gave up 3 bases, with 18 bases separating them. The germline V gene encodes CDR1 MGHRA and CDR2 YSYEKL. The CDR3 runs 16 residues. The CDR3 DNA follows: TGCGCCAGCAGCCCGGGGGGTCGGGGGCAGGACTATGGCTACACCTTC. Translation gives CASSPGGRGQDYGYTF.

The chain is built from TRBV9 and TRBJ1-6; D ambiguous. Germline V gene lookup returns CDR1 SGDLS and CDR2 YYNGEE. CDR3 length: 16 residues. V was shortened by 0 bases and J by 5 bases, with 12 bases between the two germline ends. The CDR3 sequence is CASSVGGSSNNSPLHF. CDR3 nucleotide sequence: TGTGCCAGCAGCGTAGGAGGGTCCAGCAATAATTCACCCCTCCACTTT.

The CDR3 DNA reads TGTGCCAGCAAGGGGCTGCCGAACACTGAAGCTTTCTTT. It translates to CASKGLPNTEAFF. This sequence joins TRBV6-5 and TRBJ1-1; D possibly corresponds to TRBD1 (5 bases). There are 13 residues in the CDR3. Trimming took off 7 bases at V and 1 base at J, with 10 bases between the two ends. The germline V gene encodes CDR1 MNHEY and CDR2 SVGAGI.

The rearrangement uses TRBV27 and TRBJ1-5; TRBD1 aligns across 8 bases. The CDR3 contains 15 residues. V was pared by 6 bases and J by 3 bases, with 7 bases of the junction left unmatched. Germline CDR1 reads MNHEY; CDR2 reads SMNVEV (reference sequence). The CDR3 DNA sequence: TGTGCCAGCAGACCCGGGACAGGCAACAATCAGCCCCAGCATTTT. Its protein product is CASRPGTGNNQPQHF.

This chain links TRBV4-3 with TRBJ2-7; weak D call: TRBD2 (5 bases). Trimming took off 4 bases at V and 5 bases at J, with 12 bases between the two ends. Germline values: CDR1 LGHNA, CDR2 YSLEER. The CDR3 covers 13 residues. For the CDR3, the DNA is TGCGCCAGCAGCCTCAACCTAGCAAACGAGCAGTACTTC. Its translation: CASSLNLANEQYF.

The V and J genes are TRBV9 and TRBJ2-3; 12 positions match TRBD2. J lost 6 bases, V lost 1 base, and 9 bases had no gene match. Germline-derived CDR1 and CDR2 are SGDLS and YYNGEE. The CDR3 is 17 amino acids. The CDR3 nucleotides read TGTGCCAGCAGCGTAAGGCCTAGCGGGGGGGCACATGATACGCAGTATTTT. It translates to CASSVRPSGGAHDTQYF.

The rearrangement joins TRBV19 to TRBJ1-6; TRBD1 matches 8 bases. The CDR3 length is 15 residues. V shed 5 bases, J shed 5 bases, and the junction held 5 bases outside the gene matches. Per germline, CDR1 LNHDA and CDR2 SQIVND (reference sequence). The CDR3 reads CASSPGQVNNSPLHF. The CDR3 DNA follows: TGTGCCAGTAGTCCGGGACAGGTGAATAATTCACCCCTCCACTTT.